Listed here are 32 T cell receptor beta chains from one sample, sequenced in a study of CD8+ T cells in alopecia areata. RNA extraction was followed by reverse transcription into cDNA, which acted as the sequencing template. Here immunoSEQ multiplex PCR was the method, and the copy in TCRdb shows in-frame clones only, minus some. The sample contains fewer than 150,000 clones, 75% to 85% of which appear only once. Treatment specified: oral pan-JAK inhibitor, 5-10 mg twice daily. Source: CD8+ T cells sorted from blood, taken at week 4, from a patient treated with tofacitinib. The receptors stem from a human donor with alopecia areata.

This chain connects TRBV5-6 to TRBJ2-7; no reliable D call. The CDR3 contains 13 residues. Germline-derived CDR1 and CDR2 are SGHDT and YYEEEE. Trimming removed 2 bases at V and 3 bases at J, with 9 bases between. The DNA of the CDR3 is TGTGCCAGCAGCTTCGAAGGATTCTACGAGCAGTACTTC. The encoded protein is CASSFEGFYEQYF.

The chain employs TRBV5-1 and TRBJ2-3, with D tentatively TRBD2 (5 bases). This CDR3 region has 14 residues. V lost 2 bases and J lost 2, with 9 bases in between. Per the germline V gene, CDR1 is SGHRS and CDR2 is YFSETQ. As DNA, the CDR3 is TGCGCCAGCAGCTTAGGACTGAACACAGATACGCAGTATTTT. It encodes CASSLGLNTDTQYF.

The V call is TRBV7-2, the J call TRBJ2-2; a weak D match, TRBD1 (5 bases). Germline loops: CDR1 SGHTA, CDR2 FQGNSA. This CDR3 has 15 amino acids. V lost 4 bases and J lost 6, with 15 bases in between. The CDR3 nucleotides are TGTGCCAGCAGCTCATCGCAGGGCGTACCCGGGGAGCTGTTTTTT. This sequence encodes CASSSSQGVPGELFF.

The chain couples TRBV15 to TRBJ2-7, with 7 bases identical to TRBD1. J was trimmed by 3 bases and V by 4 bases; bases with no gene match: 15. Germline V gene lookup returns CDR1 LNHNV and CDR2 YYDKDF (reference sequence). The CDR3 runs to 17 residues. The CDR3 DNA reads as TGTGCCACCAGCAACCCCCGTGCGGCAGGGGGAGACTACGAGCAGTACTTC. Residues: CATSNPRAAGGDYEQYF.

The chain recombines TRBV27 with TRBJ1-2; TRBD1 matches 10 bases. This CDR3 region has 14 residues. The V and J ends lost 5 bases and 6 bases, in that order; junction bases with no gene match: 6. CDR1 and CDR2 (germline): MNHEY, SMNVEV (reference sequence). The CDR3 loop is CASSPDRGRDGYTF. CDR3 DNA sequence: TGTGCCAGCAGTCCCGACAGGGGGCGGGATGGCTACACCTTC.

CDR3 region: CASSEFGGGSYNEQFF. In DNA form, the CDR3 reads TGTGCCAGCAGTGAGTTCGGGGGGGGTTCCTACAATGAGCAGTTCTTC. The V and J genes are TRBV6-4 and TRBJ2-1; 8 bases match TRBD2. Per germline, CDR1 MRHNA and CDR2 SNTAGT. The length of the CDR3 is 16 residues. With 3 bases clipped from V and 1 base from J, the junction kept 5 bases outside the gene matches.

J is TRBJ2-5 and V is TRBV4-1; TRBD1 aligns across 8 bases. V lost 1 base and J lost 3; bases outside the gene matches: 4. Germline V CDR1 and CDR2: MGHRA, YSYEKL. The CDR3 loop spans 15 amino acids. The CDR3 coding sequence is TGCGCCAGCAGCCAAGTTCAGGGGGCGGAAGAGACCCAGTACTTC. It encodes CASSQVQGAEETQYF.

The chain combines TRBV4-3 with TRBJ2-1; 8 nucleotides match TRBD1. The CDR3 covers 16 residues. Germline loops: CDR1 LGHNA, CDR2 YSLEER. The trim removed 4 bases at V and 5 bases at J, leaving 10 bases unmatched. CDR3 in DNA: TGCGCCAGCAGCCCTAAGGACAGGGCGCGGGACAATGAGCAGTTCTTC. Protein sequence: CASSPKDRARDNEQFF.

This clone was seen only a few times. The chain employs TRBV4-3 and TRBJ2-1; TRBD2 matches at 8 bases. This CDR3 has 17 residues. CDR1 is LGHNA, CDR2 YSLEER, per germline. The trim removed 2 bases at V and 8 bases at J, leaving 14 bases unmatched. The CDR3 sequence: CASSQLRGGRILDEQFF. The CDR3 coding sequence is TGCGCCAGCAGCCAACTTCGGGGGGGCCGGATCCTCGATGAGCAGTTCTTC.

This rearrangement joins TRBV4-3 to TRBJ1-2; D ambiguous. Germline CDR1 is LGHNA and CDR2 is YSLEER. The germline V and J ends were trimmed by 0 bases and 8 bases, with 13 bases remaining between them. CDR3 length: 14 amino acids. CDR3 bases: TGCGCCAGCAGCCAAGATAGAGGAGAAAGGGGCTACACCTTC. Protein: CASSQDRGERGYTF.

J is TRBJ1-2 and V is TRBV28; D might be TRBD1 (6 bases). Germline CDR1 MDHEN, CDR2 SYDVKM. Trimming left V 5 bases short and J 0 bases short, with 16 bases between. This CDR3 has 16 amino acids. The CDR3 is CASSNPRQVTNYGYTF. The CDR3 DNA follows: TGTGCCAGCAGTAATCCTCGACAGGTTACTAACTATGGCTACACCTTC.

The chain employs TRBV7-9 and TRBJ2-5; D is possibly TRBD2 (7 bases). V shed 11 bases and J shed 5 bases, with 12 bases lying between them. CDR1 SEHNR and CDR2 FQNEAQ come from the germline V gene (reference sequence). There are 11 residues in the CDR3. The CDR3 coding sequence is TGTGCCTCCAGGGGAGGGGAGACCCAGTACTTC. It translates to CASRGGETQYF.

The CDR3 sequence is CASSSQGKGGELFF. In nucleotides, the CDR3 is TGTGCCAGCAGTAGCCAGGGTAAAGGCGGGGAGCTGTTTTTT. The chain employs TRBV6-5 and TRBJ2-2, with a possible D match to TRBD1 (5 bases). The CDR3 is 14 amino acids. The V and J ends lost 5 bases and 7 bases respectively, with 14 bases between them. CDR1 is MNHEY and CDR2 is SVGAGI in the germline V gene.

CDR3 sequence: CASREGFQETQYF. CDR3 sequence (DNA): TGCGCCAGCAGGGAAGGGTTCCAAGAGACCCAGTACTTC. The chain links TRBV10-2 to TRBJ2-5, with D uncertain. The CDR3 is 13 residues long. V shed 6 bases and J shed 1 base, with 9 bases lying between them. Germline-derived CDR1 and CDR2 are WSHSY and SAAADI.

Notes on this clone: Its ends do not fully match the called genes, so a read error is possible. Additional DNA sequences in this sample encode the identical CDR3. The rearrangement joins TRBV29-1 to TRBJ2-3; perhaps TRBD2 as D (5 bases). The CDR3 loop spans 12 amino acids. Per the germline V gene, CDR1 is SQVTM and CDR2 is ANQGSEA. The CDR3 DNA reads TGCAGCGTTGTCGCTAGCACAGATACGCAATATTTT. The encoded protein is CSVVASTDTQYF.

This clone is a singleton in its sample. V is TRBV2 and J is TRBJ2-7; 8 bases map to TRBD2. The germline CDR1 and CDR2 sequences are SNHLY and FYNNEI. Trimming at V came to 1 base and at J to 5 bases, leaving 7 bases not matched to a gene. The CDR3 is 15 residues long. The CDR3, as DNA: TGTGCCAGCAGTGAAGGAGCGGGGGCCGCCAACGAGCAGTACTTC. Its translation: CASSEGAGAANEQYF.

J is TRBJ2-7 and V is TRBV29-1; D may correspond to TRBD1 or TRBD2 (6 bases each). CDR3 size: 16 residues. V lost 6 bases, J lost 2 bases, and 23 bases lay in between. Germline V gives CDR1 SQVTM, CDR2 ANQGSEA. The DNA for the CDR3 is TGCAGCGTACGAGGGGGGCTCCGGGACACAACCTACGAGCAGTACTTC. Translating it yields CSVRGGLRDTTYEQYF.

V and J are TRBV7-9 and TRBJ1-1, with 7 bases aligning to TRBD1. The CDR3 has 17 residues. Germline V gives CDR1 SEHNR, CDR2 FQNEAQ (reference sequence). Trimming took 6 bases from V and 3 from J; bases not matched to a gene: 16. This chain's CDR3 is CASRRKGQLEGDTEAFF. CDR3 coding DNA: TGTGCCAGCAGGCGTAAGGGACAGTTGGAGGGGGACACTGAAGCTTTCTTT.

This chain connects TRBV12-5 to TRBJ1-3, with unresolved D. Trimming cost V 3 bases and J 6 bases, with 18 bases left between them. Germline V gives CDR1 LGHNT, CDR2 FRNRAP. CDR3 length equals 16 residues. DNA of the CDR3: TGTGCTAGTGGTTTTGTTCGGGCGGGCGGTCTAAACACCATATATTTT. This codes for CASGFVRAGGLNTIYF.

CDR3 amino acids: CASSRGLAGNTGELFF. In DNA form, the CDR3 reads TGCGCCAGCAGCCGAGGACTAGCGGGGAACACCGGGGAGCTGTTTTTT. The chain recombines TRBV4-3 with TRBJ2-2; TRBD2 matches at 11 bases. The trim removed 4 bases at V and 1 base at J, leaving 2 bases unmatched. Germline-derived CDR1 and CDR2 are LGHNA and YSLEER. This CDR3 contains 16 residues.

This chain uses TRBV29-1 with TRBJ2-3; D not certain. Germline assignment: CDR1 SQVTM and CDR2 ANQGSEA. Deletions cut 4 bases from V and 4 bases from J, with 3 bases between. There are 10 residues in the CDR3. In DNA form, the CDR3 reads TGCAGCGTTGTGCCAGATACGCAGTATTTT. It specifies CSVVPDTQYF.

This chain connects TRBV29-1 to TRBJ2-3, with D possibly being TRBD1 or TRBD2 (5 bases each). This CDR3 comprises 15 residues. CDR1 and CDR2 from the germline V gene are SQVTM and ANQGSEA. The V gene lost 6 bases and the J gene lost 4 bases, with 20 bases spanning the gap. CDR3 region: CSVTWLGVGADTQYF. CDR3 coding DNA: TGCAGCGTCACCTGGTTGGGGGTGGGGGCAGATACGCAGTATTTT.

This clone was detected only a few times. This sequence joins TRBV7-9 and TRBJ2-1; TRBD2 agrees at 7 bases. V dropped 5 bases and J dropped 6; count of bases not matched to a gene: 7. Germline CDR1 SEHNR, CDR2 FQNEAQ (reference sequence). The CDR3 runs to 14 residues. CDR3 sequence: CASSPTGEGNEQFF. Here the CDR3 DNA reads TGTGCCAGCAGCCCTACGGGGGAGGGCAATGAGCAGTTCTTC. The full variable domain, with the rest looked up from reference TRBV7-9 and TRBJ2-1, is DTGVSQNPRHKITKRGQNVTFRCDPISEHNRLYWYRQTLGQGPEFLTYFQNEAQLEKSRLLSDRFSAERPKGSFSTLEIQRTEQGDSAMYLCASSPTGEGNEQFFGPGTRLTVL.

V and J are TRBV4-3 and TRBJ1-2, with a tentative D call TRBD1 (5 bases). Germline V gives CDR1 LGHNA, CDR2 YSLEER. This CDR3 spans 14 amino acids. Trimming pared 0 bases from V and 0 bases from J, leaving 5 bases between. The CDR3 DNA follows: TGCGCCAGCAGCCAAGACAGGGCTAACTATGGCTACACCTTC. Amino acid sequence: CASSQDRANYGYTF.

The V call is TRBV29-1, the J call TRBJ2-2; 7 bases agree with TRBD1. The germline gives CDR1 SQVTM, CDR2 ANQGSEA. CDR3 length equals 14 residues. The junction had 4 bases not matched to a gene; V was cut back by 4 bases and J by 2 bases. CDR3 sequence reads: CSVVSGGNTGELFF. The CDR3, as DNA: TGCAGCGTTGTATCAGGGGGAAACACCGGGGAGCTGTTTTTT.

The chain combines TRBV14 with TRBJ2-7, with 10 bases matching TRBD1. Germline trimming cut 0 bases from V and 4 bases from J; bases unmatched to any gene: 6. The CDR3 sequence is 16 residues long. Germline CDR1 SGHDN, CDR2 FVKESK. CDR3 nucleotide sequence: TGTGCCAGCAGCCAAGAGGAAGACAGGGGGCCTTACGAGCAGTACTTC. Translated, it gives CASSQEEDRGPYEQYF.

J is TRBJ2-7 and V is TRBV9; D ambiguous. The V end lost 2 bases, the J end lost 5 bases, and 11 bases lay between the germline ends. This CDR3 comprises 13 residues. Germline-derived CDR1 and CDR2 are SGDLS and YYNGEE. The CDR3 DNA reads TGTGCCAGCAGCGTGATACCAGGAGACGAGCAGTACTTC. As protein: CASSVIPGDEQYF.

The chain recombines TRBV18 with TRBJ2-7, with unresolved D. V was cut by 0 bases and J by 1 base, with 7 bases left in between. The CDR3 runs 14 residues. Germline V gives CDR1 KGHSH, CDR2 LQKENI. CDR3 DNA: TGTGCCAGCTCACCACCGGGCGGTTCCTACGAGCAGTACTTC. Its protein product is CASSPPGGSYEQYF.

V usage is TRBV10-3 and J usage is TRBJ2-1; 12 bases line up with TRBD1. In germline, CDR1 is ENHRY, CDR2 SYGVKD. The CDR3 spans 15 residues. V trimming: 3 bases; J trimming: 8 bases; junction bases outside the gene matches: 5. The CDR3 nucleotides read TGTGCCATCAGTGACCCGGGACAGGGGGCGGATGAGCAGTTCTTC. This encodes CAISDPGQGADEQFF.

V is TRBV7-9 and J is TRBJ1-1; D is unresolved. Trimming stripped 6 bases from V and 1 base from J, with 9 bases between. The CDR3 is 13 residues long. Germline V lookup: CDR1 SEHNR, CDR2 FQNEAQ (reference sequence). CDR3 sequence (DNA): TGTGCCAGCAGTCCTGTCAAGAACACTGAAGCTTTCTTT. Translation: CASSPVKNTEAFF.

The chain uses TRBV30 and TRBJ1-1; tentatively, D is TRBD1 (5 bases). The CDR3 extends over 14 amino acids. The germline gives CDR1 GTSNPN, CDR2 SVGIG (reference sequence). V shed 1 base and J shed 1 base, with 10 bases lying between them. The CDR3 nucleotides read TGTGCCTGGAGTGGGGGGATCGGGAACACTGAAGCTTTCTTT. It specifies CAWSGGIGNTEAFF.

The J gene is TRBJ2-6, the V gene TRBV7-9; D possibly uses TRBD1 or TRBD2 (5 bases each). The germline CDR1 and CDR2 sequences are SEHNR and FQNEAQ (reference sequence). This CDR3 comprises 17 residues. Deletions cut 11 bases from V and 4 bases from J, with 24 bases between. The CDR3 DNA follows: TGTGCCCCCTGGTCGGACGGACTCAGGGCAGGGGCCAACGTCCTGACTTTC. This encodes CAPWSDGLRAGANVLTF.